This T cell receptor (beta chain) appears in the sequencing data of a study of cytomegalovirus exposure and HLA in healthy donors (dated by TCRdb to the late 2010s). Study-wide context: In an earlier analysis of around 540 of the donors, less than 350 Gb of sequence data and 90 million to 120 million unique TCR beta sequences from about 179 million T cells were reported. An early release covering more than 500 HLA-typed donors comprised about 300 gigabases of sequencing data and around 86 million unique TCR sequences. The genetic ancestry cluster associated with self-reported Caucasian donors included about four fifths of the 300 to 400 genotyped donors. The study was designed to test whether signatures of past pathogen exposure could be identified by cataloging public T cell receptors. The T cell repertoires of around 730 subjects were profiled by immunosequencing and related to cytomegalovirus serostatus. Besides the first cohort of about 730 subjects, a separate validation cohort made up of around 120 different subjects was used. High-throughput TCR immunosequencing, statistical association of individual TCRs with disease status, and machine learning were combined to predict cytomegalovirus infection status. In a later analysis, previously published TCR beta repertoires from some 640 donors were re-analyzed and high-resolution HLA genotyping was added so that TCR occurrence patterns could be studied. The later analysis used no new phenotypic data to find candidate immune exposures, relying instead on TCR beta sequences and their occurrence across donors. An earlier analysis of 500 to 750 of the donors applied high-throughput TCR beta sequencing to assess whether each TCR beta V gene segment acted as functional or pseudogenic. Donor age, sex, ethnicity and CMV serostatus were collected together with the repertoire data. Genome-wide SNP genotypes for about 60% of the roughly 670 donors were used in a later genetic analysis, which treated that subset as a discovery cohort. All discovery cohort repertoires had been generated using a single sequencing platform. HLA typing included class I and class II loci at four-digit resolution. The number of typed donors differed by locus: about 629-640 for A, B, C, DRB1 and DQB1; 522 for DQA1; around 580 for DPA1; and some 470 for DPB1. A handful of DR-DQ haplotypes were handled as single units for association and clustering because linkage in the cohort was strong. Among around 400 genotyped donors of the cohort, an average of 235,054 unique TCR beta nucleotide sequences were sequenced per donor, roughly a sixth of them non-productive. Beyond this particular receptor, the publication reports: Linkage disequilibrium might explain the correlated functional status among segregating V segments, but an unknown experimental factor could not be ruled out. Most TCR sequences were seen in very few donors, while some public TCRs were found in many individuals. Because some donors lacked HLA typing at each locus, the association tests relied only on the typed subset. Several of the top co-occurrence clusters appeared to be linked to parvovirus B19, influenza, CMV and Epstein-Barr virus, according to a later analysis. The only immune exposure information available for the cohort was CMV serostatus. According to a later analysis, TCR association rates differed among HLA loci, with DRB1 alleles showing the most associated TCRs and HLA-C alleles showing the fewest. Because counts were too low, about 15 rarely observed V segments, including chromosome 9 orphons, were left out of the earlier analysis of over 550 of the donors. The authors suggested that the approach could potentially be generalized to other disease states and immunological phenotypes. An association between a missense DCLRE1C variant and V-gene and J-gene trimming of TCR beta chains was found in a later genetic analysis and replicated in an independent cohort. In an earlier analysis of more than 450 of the donors, most TCR beta V segments were observed in productive rearrangements about 87% or about 30% of the time, broadly matching IMGT annotations. The cohort was sequenced for TCR beta chains only, and without alpha or paired-chain data the features that could be detected were limited. In a later analysis, most CMV-associated TCR beta chains were found to appear HLA-restricted, with HLA associations seemingly driven largely by CMV exposure. Presence/absence analyses assumed roughly uniform sequencing depth across donors, an assumption that may not hold. The classifier was reported to diagnose cytomegalovirus status with high specificity and sensitivity in both the original cohort and the validation cohort. Some IMGT-functional V segments, including TRBV6-2 and TRBV6-3, could not be distinguished by the 87-base-pair reads and were therefore excluded. A further reported finding was that TCR beta sequences accurately predicted the HLA-A and HLA-B alleles for most subjects in the first cohort. When HLA alleles, especially DR and DQ, strongly co-occurred, TCR associations were difficult to assign to individual alleles. According to a later genetic analysis, donors in an Asian-associated ancestry cluster had fewer N-insertions in productive TCRs than the approximately 610-donor mean. The sequencing pipeline was judged likely to have produced a cluster of highly shared sequence variants as a technical artifact. At a false discovery rate of 0.05, a later analysis linked 15,000 to 20,000 TCR beta sequences to specific HLA alleles. A few of the identified cytomegalovirus-associated TCR beta chains were confirmed in vitro to be specific for cytomegalovirus antigens. The study gave a list of roughly 150 TCR beta chains associated with cytomegalovirus. Compared with equally common non-associated chains, HLA-associated TCR beta chains in a later analysis were more clonally expanded and had lower generation probabilities.

Taken from the germline V gene, the CDR1 and CDR2 loops are SGHAT and FQNNGV. The CDR3 spans 17 residues, from the cysteine through the phenylalanine. The retained sequence is limited to the CDR3, 51 bases, with the frame set at the first base. The V end gives up 1 base and the J end 4 bases, leaving 7 bases in the junction not matched to a gene. On this clone: The antigen it binds to is not known.

The cohort comprised approximately 700 healthy bone marrow donors. At the time of sampling, all cohort members were nominally healthy, though unrecorded immune exposures were likely present. The donor tested CMV seropositive and was one of the 289 seropositive cohort members. Each donor provided a peripheral blood sample, and peripheral blood mononuclear cells were used for TCR beta sequencing. Genomic DNA extraction from the blood cell samples was performed with the Qiagen DNeasy Blood Extraction Kit. The receptor library was made with the immunoSEQ multiplex PCR assay. A mixture of 60 forward primers for TCR Vbeta segments and 13 reverse primers for TCR Jbeta segments was used in the multiplex PCR. Amplification of the CDR3 region of rearranged TCR beta genes was performed with a multiplex PCR assay on genomic DNA. The amplified TCR beta libraries were sequenced on the Illumina HiSeq System as 87-base-pair reads. As for the authors' bioinformatics: A later analysis counted some 74 million unique TCR beta chains across the 550 to 800 repertoires, and roughly 11 million of these chains were shared by at least two donors. A nearest-neighbor algorithm error-corrected the raw reads and collapsed the reads into unique sequences, merging closely related sequences to remove PCR and sequencing errors. To assign V, D and J gene segments, CDR3 sequences were aligned to IMGT reference sequences. Each retained sequence needed at least a six-nucleotide match to both a V gene segment and a J gene segment. A rearrangement was called productive if the CDR3 had no stop codons and remained in frame with V and J, and every other rearrangement was called non-productive. Following IMGT convention, CDR3 was defined as the stretch from the second conserved V-encoded cysteine to the conserved J-encoded phenylalanine. In an earlier analysis of around 640 of the donors, sequences lacking an unambiguous match to a single V gene segment were excluded. In an earlier analysis of around 590 of the donors, a V segment was called functional when productive rearrangements were above 56.7%, and segregating when the standard deviation between donors exceeded 5%. To diagnose cytomegalovirus status from the catalog of TCR beta chain sequences, a statistical classification framework was built. In a later analysis, TCR nucleotide sequences were compared against IMGT/GENE-DB human TR gene sequences so that V and J genes could be assigned. A later analysis assigned CDR3 sequences and most-parsimonious VDJ recombination scenarios with the TCRdist pipeline. A later analysis defined each TCR beta chain by its CDR3 amino acid sequence plus V-gene family, and excluded reads lacking a unique V-gene family. To address suspected cross-contamination and a sequencing artifact, a later analysis removed 592 highly shared, low-generation-probability nucleotide sequences. In a later analysis, a clonal expansion index for each public chain was calculated from normalized within-repertoire ranks of inferred template counts. In a later analysis, generation probabilities were computed using a VDJ recombination model fitted to out-of-frame rearrangements, and the results were checked against IGoR. Hypergeometric tests were used in a later analysis to score TCR-TCR, TCR-HLA and TCR-CMV co-occurrence, with a repertoire-size bias correction applied to the TCR pairs. To estimate false discovery rates, a later analysis permuted the HLA or CMV assignments 20 times. In a later analysis, co-occurring TCRs were grouped with DBSCAN, and TCRdist sequence similarity was added when clustering was performed within HLA-allele-positive subsets. For co-occurrence clustering, repertoires with fewer than 30,000 or more than 120,000 public chains were excluded, along with 4 to 6 repertoires with anomalous nucleotide sharing. TCRdb provides this immuneACCESS table in a form limited to in-frame rearrangements. Some clones are lacking; in checked studies, under half of them reflect an unresolved V gene, and why the rest are absent is not known. The V and J calls and clone size are taken from that table; D and trimming were inferred from the DNA. The sample's own table lists fewer than 85,000 clones. The ten most abundant clones make up 3.8% of the sample.

This TCR came from a female donor in good health and CMV-seropositive. The sequence joins TRBV11-2 to TRBJ2-5; the central 12 bases match TRBD2. The sequencing input was PBMCs. CDR3 sequence: CASSLGSSGGARETQYF. The sequenced DNA is TGTGCCAGCAGCTTAGGATCTAGCGGGGGGGCCCGAGAGACCCAGTACTTC.